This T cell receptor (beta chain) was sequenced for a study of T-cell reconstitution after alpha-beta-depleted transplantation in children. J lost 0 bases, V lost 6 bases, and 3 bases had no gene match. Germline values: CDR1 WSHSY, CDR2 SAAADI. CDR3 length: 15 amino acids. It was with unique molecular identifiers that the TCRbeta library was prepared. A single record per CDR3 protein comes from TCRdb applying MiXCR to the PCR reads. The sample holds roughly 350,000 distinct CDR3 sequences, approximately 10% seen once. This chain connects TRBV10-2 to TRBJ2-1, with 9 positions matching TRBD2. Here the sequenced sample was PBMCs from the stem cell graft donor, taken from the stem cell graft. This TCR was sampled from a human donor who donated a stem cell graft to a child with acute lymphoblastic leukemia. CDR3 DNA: TGCGCCAGCAGCGCGGGGGGGAGCTCCTACAATGAGCAGTTCTTC. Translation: CASSAGGSSYNEQFF.